Listed below are T cell receptor beta chains from one sample, sequenced in a study of T cell responses to AZD1222 COVID-19 vaccine. Assay used: immunoSEQ multiplex PCR; TCRdb lists only in-frame clones, some missing. The table includes about 99,000 clones, more than 85% detected once. The sequences come from peripheral blood, collected on day 0 of AZD1222 vaccination. The receptor source for this set is an adult in good health. Each CDR3 is given with its conserved first and last residue. D genes are given only for firm matches. Size tells how often a clone was seen (once, few, many) or the class of an expanded clone, and some rows leave it out.

NA	TRBD2	TRBV4-1	TRBJ2-1	CASSQVSAGEPTVF	TGCGCCAGCAGCCAAGTTTCAGCGGGAGAACCCACAGTCTTC
NA	TRBD2	TRBV5-1	TRBJ2-1	CASSSLMTSGANEQFF	TGCGCCAGCAGCTCCTTAATGACTAGCGGGGCCAATGAGCAGTTCTTC
NA	TRBD2	TRBV25-1	TRBJ2-1	CASSEITSGNNEQFF	TGTGCCAGCAGTGAAATAACTAGCGGGAACAATGAGCAGTTCTTC
NA	TRBD2	TRBV2	TRBJ2-2	CASSSGTTNTGELFF	TGTGCCAGCAGTAGCGGGACTACAAACACCGGGGAGCTGTTTTTT
NA	NA	TRBV19	TRBJ1-1	CASISDSPFEAFF	TGTGCCAGTATTTCGGACAGTCCGTTTGAAGCTTTCTTT
NA	TRBD1	TRBV4-3	TRBJ1-1	CASSQDPGGYTEAFF	TGCGCCAGCAGCCAAGATCCAGGGGGGTACACTGAAGCTTTCTTT
NA	TRBD1	TRBV2	TRBJ2-2	CASRHGTGDDGELFF	TGTGCCAGCAGGCACGGGACAGGGGATGACGGGGAGCTGTTTTTT
NA	TRBD2	TRBV6-2/TRBV6-3	TRBJ2-1	CASSWTSGTPEQFF	TGTGCCAGCAGTTGGACTAGCGGGACGCCTGAGCAGTTCTTC
once	NA	TRBV7-9	TRBJ2-5	CASSLDRVVTQYF	TGTGCCAGCAGCTTAGATCGGGTGGTGACCCAGTACTTC
NA	TRBD1	TRBV29-1	TRBJ1-2	CSVTGTDLANYGYTF	TGCAGCGTTACCGGGACAGACCTAGCTAACTATGGCTACACCTTC
NA	TRBD1	TRBV4-3	TRBJ1-2	CASSQDSTTGGYYGYTF	TGCGCCAGCAGCCAAGATTCGACGACAGGGGGCTACTATGGCTACACCTTC
NA	NA	TRBV7-2	TRBJ1-1	CASSPSGAMNTEAFF	TGTGCCAGCAGCCCGTCGGGGGCAATGAACACTGAAGCTTTCTTT
NA	NA	TRBV18	TRBJ1-4	CASSPRGMGEKLFF	TGTGCCAGCTCACCACGAGGGATGGGGGAAAAACTGTTTTTT
NA	TRBD1	TRBV4-1	TRBJ1-1	CASSQEGGVIGQGGKVNTEAFF	TGCGCCAGCAGCCAAGAAGGAGGGGTAATCGGACAGGGAGGAAAGGTGAACACTGAAGCTTTCTTT
NA	NA	TRBV3-1/TRBV3-2	TRBJ1-1	CASSPRGYGEAFF	TGTGCCAGCAGCCCCCGAGGTTACGGTGAAGCTTTCTTT
NA	TRBD2	TRBV5-1	TRBJ2-1	CASSLTSGSYNEQFF	TGCGCCAGCAGCTTGACTAGCGGCTCCTACAATGAGCAGTTCTTC
NA	NA	TRBV6-6	TRBJ1-2	CASSYLSDFYGYTF	TGTGCCAGCAGTTACCTTTCAGATTTCTATGGCTACACCTTC
NA	TRBD1	TRBV24-1	TRBJ1-2	CATSDPGSGTGRNRYGYTF	TGTGCCACCAGTGATCCGGGGTCGGGGACAGGGAGGAATCGCTATGGCTACACCTTC
once	TRBD1	TRBV7-2	TRBJ2-7	CASSQGQGGTYEQYF	TGTGCCAGCAGCCAGGGACAGGGGGGAACCTACGAGCAGTACTTC
NA	TRBD1	TRBV29-1	TRBJ2-3	CSVTRGSTDTQYF	TGCAGCGTAACCAGGGGGAGCACAGATACGCAGTATTTT
NA	TRBD1	TRBV24-1	TRBJ1-3	CATCQGAHSGNTIYF	TGTGCCACCTGCCAGGGGGCCCACTCTGGAAACACCATATATTTT
once	NA	TRBV7-9	TRBJ2-1	CASSFGPGEDISGQFF	NA
NA	NA	TRBV18	TRBJ1-3	CASSLGTVSSGNTIYF	TGTGCCAGCTCACTCGGGACCGTTAGCTCTGGAAACACCATATATTTT
NA	TRBD2	TRBV5-4	TRBJ2-1	CASSQTSGSSYNEQFF	TGTGCCAGCAGCCAGACTAGCGGGAGCTCCTACAATGAGCAGTTCTTC
NA	NA	TRBV19	TRBJ2-1	CASSTRQPLYLTNEQFF	TGTGCCAGTAGTACTCGACAGCCCTTATACCTTACCAATGAGCAGTTCTTC
NA	NA	TRBV14	TRBJ1-3	CASSRRLPHGGTIYF	TGTGCCAGCAGCCGCAGACTGCCCCACGGGGGCACCATATATTTT
once	NA	TRBV19	TRBJ1-4	CASSIGIEKLFF	TGTGCCAGTAGTATCGGGATTGAAAAACTGTTTTTT
NA	NA	TRBV18	TRBJ2-7	CASSPPGSYEQYF	TGTGCCAGCTCACCTCCAGGATCCTACGAGCAGTACTTC
NA	NA	TRBV12-3/TRBV12-4	TRBJ2-3	CASSFLRDTQYF	TGTGCCAGCAGTTTCCTCCGAGATACGCAGTATTTT
NA	NA	TRBV5-5	TRBJ1-1	CASSFAGKDTEAFF	TGTGCCAGCAGCTTCGCAGGGAAGGACACTGAAGCTTTCTTT
NA	NA	TRBV9	TRBJ1-5	CASSVRDNSNQPQHF	TGTGCCAGCAGCGTAAGGGATAATAGCAATCAGCCCCAGCATTTT
NA	NA	TRBV5-1	TRBJ1-6	CASSLVGGRSPLHF	TGCGCCAGCAGCTTGGTGGGGGGCCGGTCACCCCTCCACTTT
NA	TRBD1	TRBV30	TRBJ1-1	CAWSVLYPGGPPF	TGTGCCTGGAGTGTACTATACCCAGGGGGGCCGCCCTTT
once	TRBD2	TRBV10-3	TRBJ2-2	CAISETSGSWNTGELFF	TGTGCCATCAGTGAGACTAGCGGGAGTTGGAACACCGGGGAGCTGTTTTTT
NA	TRBD1	TRBV11-2	TRBJ1-5	CASSPGGWGRDQPQHF	TGTGCCAGCAGCCCAGGGGGCTGGGGTCGGGATCAGCCCCAGCATTTT
NA	TRBD2	TRBV5-5	TRBJ2-1	CASSGSSGRYEQFF	TGTGCCAGCAGCGGCTCTAGCGGGCGCTATGAGCAGTTCTTC
NA	NA	TRBV4-2	TRBJ1-3	CASSQDPGTGNTIYF	TGTGCCAGCAGCCAAGATCCCGGGACAGGAAACACCATATATTTT